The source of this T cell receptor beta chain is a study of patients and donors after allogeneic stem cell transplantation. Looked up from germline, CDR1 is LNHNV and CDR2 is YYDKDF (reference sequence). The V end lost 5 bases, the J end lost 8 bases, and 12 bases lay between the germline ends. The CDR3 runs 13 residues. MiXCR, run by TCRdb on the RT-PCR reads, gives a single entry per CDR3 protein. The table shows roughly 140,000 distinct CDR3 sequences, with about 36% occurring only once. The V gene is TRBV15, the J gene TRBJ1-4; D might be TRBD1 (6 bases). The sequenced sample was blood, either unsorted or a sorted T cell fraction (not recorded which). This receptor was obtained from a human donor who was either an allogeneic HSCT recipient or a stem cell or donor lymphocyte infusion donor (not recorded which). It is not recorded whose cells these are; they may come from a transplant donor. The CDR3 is CATSGGGGEKLFF. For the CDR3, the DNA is TGTGCCACCAGCGGCGGAGGGGGAGAAAAACTGTTTTTT.